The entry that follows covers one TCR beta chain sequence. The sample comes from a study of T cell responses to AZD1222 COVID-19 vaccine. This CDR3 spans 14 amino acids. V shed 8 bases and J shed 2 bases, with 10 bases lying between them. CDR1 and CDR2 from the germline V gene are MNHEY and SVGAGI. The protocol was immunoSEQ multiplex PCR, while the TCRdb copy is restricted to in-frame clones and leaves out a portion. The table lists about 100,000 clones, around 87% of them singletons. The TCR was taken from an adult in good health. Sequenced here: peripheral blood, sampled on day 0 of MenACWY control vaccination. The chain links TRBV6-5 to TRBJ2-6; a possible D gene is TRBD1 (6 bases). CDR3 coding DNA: TGTGCCAGCCGCGACAGGACTGGGGCCAACGTCCTGACTTTC. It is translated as CASRDRTGANVLTF.